This is a list of T cell receptor beta chains from one sample in a study of identical twins. Each CDR3 protein gets one entry after TCRdb re-called the 5' RACE reads with MiXCR. The data contain about 790,000 distinct CDR3 sequences, about 20% of them singletons. These data also formed part of another study, on T cells expressing NK-cell markers.

Sequencing was carried out using PBMCs. These receptor sequences come from a woman younger than 35 in good health. The CDR3 runs from the conserved cysteine through the conserved F or W. A D gene is named only where the DNA matches it firmly. Clone size is given for some rows only: seen once, a few or many times, or a class if the clone is expanded.

TRBJ1-2 many NA TRBV20-1 CSAGSQEENGYTF TGCAGTGCTGGATCACAAGAAGAGAATGGCTACACCTTC
TRBJ2-7 NA TRBD2 TRBV12-3/TRBV12-4 CASTSGTRAHEQYF TGTGCCAGCACTTCCGGGACTAGAGCCCACGAGCAGTACTTC
TRBJ1-5 few NA TRBV5-1 CASRPGEDQPQHF TGCGCCAGCCGACCCGGGGAAGATCAGCCCCAGCATTTT
TRBJ1-4 NA NA TRBV7-8 CASSLARRRAGNEKLFF TGTGCCAGCAGCTTAGCGCGTAGGAGGGCTGGTAATGAAAAACTGTTTTTT
TRBJ2-1 few NA TRBV6-2/TRBV6-3 CASSYSPSGPPDEQFF TGTGCCAGCAGTTACTCACCATCGGGACCCCCAGATGAGCAGTTCTTC
TRBJ2-7 many NA TRBV11-2 CASSLASTSYEQYF TGTGCCAGCAGCTTAGCGAGTACATCTTACGAGCAGTACTTC
TRBJ1-1 many NA TRBV5-6 CASSWRSGALNTEAFF TGTGCCAGCAGCTGGAGGTCGGGGGCACTGAACACTGAAGCTTTCTTT
TRBJ1-1 many NA TRBV12-3/TRBV12-4 CASSRAGGTEAFF TGTGCCAGCAGTCGCGCGGGGGGCACTGAAGCTTTCTTT
TRBJ2-5 few NA TRBV12-3/TRBV12-4 CASSIKGGSSETQYF TGTGCCAGCAGCATTAAGGGGGGCTCCAGCGAGACCCAGTACTTC
TRBJ2-5 NA NA TRBV19 CASTQEYQETQYF TGTGCCAGTACACAGGAGTACCAAGAGACCCAGTACTTC
TRBJ2-1 few NA TRBV18 CASSPPNSGFNEQFF TGTGCCAGCTCACCACCCAATAGCGGCTTTAATGAGCAGTTCTTC
TRBJ2-7 NA TRBD2 TRBV7-2 CASSLVGLAGRSYEQYF TGTGCCAGCAGCTTAGTGGGACTAGCGGGGCGCTCCTACGAGCAGTACTTC
TRBJ2-5 NA NA TRBV27 CASSFRGHTKTQETQYF TGTGCCAGCAGTTTTCGGGGGCACACCAAGACCCAAGAGACCCAGTACTTC
TRBJ1-2 NA TRBD1 TRBV20-1 CSATQGAGGNYGYTF TGCAGTGCTACCCAGGGTGCAGGGGGCAACTATGGCTACACCTTC
TRBJ2-7 few NA TRBV7-3 CASSVGPDSYEQYF TGTGCCAGCAGCGTCGGACCAGATTCCTACGAGCAGTACTTC
TRBJ2-1 NA TRBD2 TRBV6-4 CASSPVLAGGPNEQFF TGTGCCAGCAGTCCCGTACTAGCGGGGGGGCCAAATGAGCAGTTCTTC
TRBJ2-1 NA NA TRBV5-5 CASHPRRSSYNEQLF TGTGCCAGCCATCCTAGGAGGAGCTCCTACAATGAGCAGCTCTTC
TRBJ2-3 few NA TRBV20-1 CSAEVSTSTDTQYF TGCAGTGCGGAAGTCTCTACAAGCACAGATACGCAGTATTTT
TRBJ2-3 few TRBD2 TRBV11-2 CASSPSVSAGGPYTQYF TGTGCCAGCAGCCCCAGCGTTTCCGCGGGGGGACCATATACGCAGTATTTT
TRBJ2-3 NA NA TRBV20-1 CSARSNRDTDTQYF TGCAGTGCTAGATCAAACAGGGACACAGATACGCAGTATTTT
TRBJ1-6 many NA TRBV12-3/TRBV12-4 CASSRGSAGSSPLHF TGTGCCAGCAGCCGGGGGTCCGCGGGGAGTTCACCCCTCCACTTT
TRBJ1-1 NA TRBD1 TRBV5-1 CASSPGQRISAAFF TGCGCCAGCAGTCCGGGACAGAGGATTTCCGCCGCTTTCTTT
TRBJ2-3 NA NA TRBV29-1 CSVDKWSSDMQYF TGCAGCGTTGACAAGTGGTCCTCAGATATGCAGTATTTT
TRBJ2-2 few NA TRBV19 CASSVVGNTGELFF TGTGCCAGTAGTGTGGTCGGTAACACCGGGGAGCTGTTTTTT
TRBJ2-7 NA NA TRBV9 CASSVRSSGSEQYF TGTGCCAGCAGCGTACGATCGTCAGGCTCCGAGCAGTACTTC
TRBJ2-1 NA TRBD2 TRBV5-1 CASSRGLAGGIVDEQFF TGCGCCAGCAGCCGGGGACTAGCGGGGGGAATTGTCGATGAGCAGTTCTTC
TRBJ2-7 few TRBD2 TRBV29-1 CSSHLGLEILWEQYF TGCAGCTCCCATTTAGGACTAGAAATACTGTGGGAGCAGTACTTC
TRBJ2-3 few TRBD2 TRBV12-3/TRBV12-4 CASSSGVSSTDTQYF TGTGCCAGCAGCAGCGGGGTCTCTAGCACAGATACGCAGTATTTT
TRBJ2-5 NA TRBD1 TRBV6-4 CASSATGGSGQETQYF TGTGCCAGCAGCGCAACAGGGGGCTCTGGTCAAGAGACCCAGTACTTC